The next 5 T cell receptor beta chains were all read from a single sample in a study of T cells after yellow fever vaccination. From the 5' RACE reads, TCRdb called clonotypes with MiXCR, one entry per CDR3 protein. The sample lists 300,000 to 350,000 distinct CDR3 sequences, roughly 4.3% occurring once. Sequenced here: PBMCs, sampled 15 days after the yellow fever booster vaccination. The source is a man aged 18 to 30 who received the YFV17D yellow fever vaccine.

This clonotype was recorded many times. V is TRBV20-1 and J is TRBJ2-5, with 8 bases lining up with TRBD2. Germline values: CDR1 DFQATT, CDR2 SNEGSKA (reference sequence). There are 14 residues in the CDR3. The V and J ends lost 5 bases and 1 base, in that order; junction bases with no gene match: 6. The CDR3 loop reads CSARIGTSQETQYF. The CDR3 DNA reads as TGCAGTGCTCGTATAGGGACTAGCCAAGAGACCCAGTACTTC.

This clonotype was seen repeatedly, ten times or more. The chain employs TRBV6-1 and TRBJ2-1; perhaps TRBD1 as D (7 bases). This CDR3 has 15 amino acids. Germline V CDR1 and CDR2: MNHNS, SASEGT. V was clipped by 2 bases and J by 4 bases, with 12 bases between them. This CDR3 reads CASSEPGGQYNEQFF. In DNA form, the CDR3 reads TGTGCCAGCAGTGAACCAGGGGGGCAGTACAATGAGCAGTTCTTC.

This clonotype was picked up many times. The chain is built from TRBV10-2 and TRBJ2-1, with 12 bases aligning to TRBD1. Germline values: CDR1 WSHSY, CDR2 SAAADI. The CDR3 totals 15 residues. V lost 8 bases and J lost 8; bases outside the gene matches: 10. CDR3 sequence reads: CASLNRDRGLDEQFF. The DNA for the CDR3 is TGCGCCAGCCTGAACCGGGACAGGGGGCTGGATGAGCAGTTCTTC.

This clonotype was recorded a few times. The chain links TRBV9 to TRBJ1-1; D gene uncertain. V shed 4 bases and J shed 0 bases, with 10 bases lying between them. Germline V lookup: CDR1 SGDLS, CDR2 YYNGEE. The CDR3 extends over 14 amino acids. The CDR3 DNA reads TGTGCCAGCAGCCCTAGGTCAATGAACACTGAAGCTTTCTTT. Its protein is CASSPRSMNTEAFF.

This clonotype was counted a few times. V is TRBV7-2 and J is TRBJ2-2; D not resolved. Deletions cut 5 bases from V and 1 base from J, with 20 bases between. The germline V gene encodes CDR1 SGHTA and CDR2 FQGNSA. This CDR3 spans 18 amino acids. CDR3 sequence reads: CASSPEPRRFENTGELFF. DNA of the CDR3: TGTGCCAGCAGCCCCGAACCCAGGCGATTCGAGAACACCGGGGAGCTGTTTTTT.